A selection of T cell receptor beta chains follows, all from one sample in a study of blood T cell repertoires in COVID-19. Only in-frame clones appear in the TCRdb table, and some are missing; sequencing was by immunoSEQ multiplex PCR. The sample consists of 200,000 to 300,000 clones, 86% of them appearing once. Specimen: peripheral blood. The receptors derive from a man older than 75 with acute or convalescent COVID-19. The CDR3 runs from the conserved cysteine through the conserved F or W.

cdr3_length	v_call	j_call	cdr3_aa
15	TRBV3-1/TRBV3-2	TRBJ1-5	CASSPSGTVNQPQHF
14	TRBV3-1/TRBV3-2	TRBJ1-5	CASRNGVSNQPQHF
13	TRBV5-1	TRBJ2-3	CASGQGSTDTQYF
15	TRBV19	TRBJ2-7	CASRGPGQGIYEQYF
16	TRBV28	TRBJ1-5	CASSSGTPLSNQPQHF
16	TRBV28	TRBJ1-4	CASSPSGRAGGEKLFF
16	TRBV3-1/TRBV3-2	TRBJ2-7	CASSQERLAGGNEQYF
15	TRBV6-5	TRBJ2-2	CASSWTGMYTGELFF
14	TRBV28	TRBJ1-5	CASLHGQRDQPQHF
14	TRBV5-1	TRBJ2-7	CASSAGTVTYEQYF
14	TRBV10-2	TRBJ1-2	CASSDPTGLNGYTF
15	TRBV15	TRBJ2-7	CATSRDRGQVGEQYF
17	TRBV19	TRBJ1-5	CASSPQGVGVGNQPQHF
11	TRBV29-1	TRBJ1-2	CSDTGGGGYTF
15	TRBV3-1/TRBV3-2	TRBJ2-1	CASSEGSGSYNEQFF
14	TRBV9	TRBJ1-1	CASSGQGRNTEAFF
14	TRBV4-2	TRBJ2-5	CASSRDGGVQTQYF
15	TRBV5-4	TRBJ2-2	CASSPEGGQAGELFF
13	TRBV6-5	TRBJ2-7	CASIPTGINEQYF
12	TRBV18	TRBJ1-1	CASSPTGIEAFF
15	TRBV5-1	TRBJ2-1	CASSLTGEGYNEQFF
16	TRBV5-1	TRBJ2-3	CASSFDPSGMGDTQYF
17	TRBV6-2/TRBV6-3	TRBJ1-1	CASSYRPGTGGITEAFF
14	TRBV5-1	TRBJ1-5	CASSLGGIDQPQHF
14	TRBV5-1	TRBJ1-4	CASTRTGGGEKLFF
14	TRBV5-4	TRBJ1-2	CASSSGDSPYGYTF
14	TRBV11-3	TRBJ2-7	CASSLGQGEYEQYF
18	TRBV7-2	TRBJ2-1	CASSLAPTGGTGVNEQFF
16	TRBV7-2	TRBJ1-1	CASRGFRTVMNTEAFF
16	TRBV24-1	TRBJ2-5	CATYPARGTDIETQYF
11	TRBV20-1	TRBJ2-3	CSGRSTDTQYF
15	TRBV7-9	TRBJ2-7	CASSLGSGTAAEQYF
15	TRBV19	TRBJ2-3	CASTPWDRGTDTQYF
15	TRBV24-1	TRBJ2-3	CATLARGALTDTQYF
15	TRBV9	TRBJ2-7	CASSVGTGASYEQYF
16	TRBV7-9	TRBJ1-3	CASSLEGAYSGNTIYF
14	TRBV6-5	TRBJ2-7	CASSYIEGTYEQYF
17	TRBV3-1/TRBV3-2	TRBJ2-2	CASSPPLAGAGTGELFF
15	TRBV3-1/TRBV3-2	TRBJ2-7	CASSQGEVTTGEQYF
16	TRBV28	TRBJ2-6	CASSFPRQGRANVLTF
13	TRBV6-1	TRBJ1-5	CASSEERNQPQHF
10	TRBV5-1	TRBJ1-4	CPHKKEKLFF
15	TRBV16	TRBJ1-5	CASSRTGISNQPQHF
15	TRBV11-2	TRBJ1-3	CASSSWTGSGNTIYF
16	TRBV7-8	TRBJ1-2	CASTPGQAVSAFGYTF
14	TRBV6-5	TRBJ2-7	CASSYLDRVAEQYF
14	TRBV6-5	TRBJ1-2	CASSYAGPADGYTF
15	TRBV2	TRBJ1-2	CASSPGTGDLGGYTF
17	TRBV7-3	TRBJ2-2	CASSLEVAGVNTGELFF
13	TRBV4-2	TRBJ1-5	CASGWGLNQPQHF
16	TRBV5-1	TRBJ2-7	CASSLQGIPSSYEQYF
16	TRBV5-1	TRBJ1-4	CASSYRDSATNEKLFF